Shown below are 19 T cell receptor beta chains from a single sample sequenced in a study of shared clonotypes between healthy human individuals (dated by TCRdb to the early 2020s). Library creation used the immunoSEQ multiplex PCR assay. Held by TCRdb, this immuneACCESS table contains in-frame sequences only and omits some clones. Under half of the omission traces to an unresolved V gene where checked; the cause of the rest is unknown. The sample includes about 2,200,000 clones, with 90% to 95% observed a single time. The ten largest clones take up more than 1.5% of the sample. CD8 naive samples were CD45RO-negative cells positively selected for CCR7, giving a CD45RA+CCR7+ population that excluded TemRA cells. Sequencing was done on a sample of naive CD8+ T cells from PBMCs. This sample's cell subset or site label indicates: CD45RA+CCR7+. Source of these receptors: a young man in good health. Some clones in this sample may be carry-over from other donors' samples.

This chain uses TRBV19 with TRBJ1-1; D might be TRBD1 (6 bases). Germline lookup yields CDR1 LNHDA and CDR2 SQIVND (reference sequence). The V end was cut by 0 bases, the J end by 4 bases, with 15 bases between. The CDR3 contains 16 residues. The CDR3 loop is CASSIDPMGAGTEAFF. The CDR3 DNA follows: TGTGCCAGTAGTATAGATCCCATGGGGGCTGGCACTGAAGCTTTCTTT.

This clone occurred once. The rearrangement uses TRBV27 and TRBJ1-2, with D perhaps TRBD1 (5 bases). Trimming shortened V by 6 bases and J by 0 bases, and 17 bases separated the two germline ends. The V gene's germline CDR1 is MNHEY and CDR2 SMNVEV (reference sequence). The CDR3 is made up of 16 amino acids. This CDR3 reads CASSSSGTFSNYGYTF. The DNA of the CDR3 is TGTGCCAGCAGCTCATCCGGGACCTTCTCTAACTATGGCTACACCTTC.

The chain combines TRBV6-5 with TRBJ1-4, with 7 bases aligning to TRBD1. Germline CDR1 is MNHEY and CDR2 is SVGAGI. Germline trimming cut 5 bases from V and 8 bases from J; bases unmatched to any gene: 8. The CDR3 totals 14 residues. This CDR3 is CASSPDRVGEKLFF. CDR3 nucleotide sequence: TGTGCCAGCAGTCCTGACAGGGTGGGCGAAAAACTGTTTTTT.

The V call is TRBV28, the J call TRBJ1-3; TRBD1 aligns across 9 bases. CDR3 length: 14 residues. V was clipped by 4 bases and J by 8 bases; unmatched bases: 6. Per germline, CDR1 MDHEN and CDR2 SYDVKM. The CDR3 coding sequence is TGTGCCAGCAGTTCCGGACAGGGGATGGACACCATATATTTT. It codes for CASSSGQGMDTIYF.

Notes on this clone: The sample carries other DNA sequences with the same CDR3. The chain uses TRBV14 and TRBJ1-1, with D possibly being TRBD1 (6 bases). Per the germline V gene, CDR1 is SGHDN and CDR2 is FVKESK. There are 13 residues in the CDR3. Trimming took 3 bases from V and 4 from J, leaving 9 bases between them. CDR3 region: CASSQGRGTEAFF. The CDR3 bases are TGTGCCAGCAGCCAGGGCAGGGGCACTGAAGCTTTCTTT.

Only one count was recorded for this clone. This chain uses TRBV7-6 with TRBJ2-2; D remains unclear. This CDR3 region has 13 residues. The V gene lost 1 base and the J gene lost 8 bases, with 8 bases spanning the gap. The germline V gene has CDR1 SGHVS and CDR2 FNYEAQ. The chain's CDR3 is CASSLGTEGELFF. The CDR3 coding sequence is TGTGCCAGCAGCTTAGGGACGGAGGGGGAGCTGTTTTTT.

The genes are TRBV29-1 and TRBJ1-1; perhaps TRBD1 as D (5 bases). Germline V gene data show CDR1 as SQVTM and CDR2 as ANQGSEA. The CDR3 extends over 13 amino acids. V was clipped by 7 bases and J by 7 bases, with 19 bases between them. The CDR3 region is CSAPVPGEGEAFF. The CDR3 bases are TGCAGCGCCCCGGTCCCGGGGGAGGGTGAAGCTTTCTTT.

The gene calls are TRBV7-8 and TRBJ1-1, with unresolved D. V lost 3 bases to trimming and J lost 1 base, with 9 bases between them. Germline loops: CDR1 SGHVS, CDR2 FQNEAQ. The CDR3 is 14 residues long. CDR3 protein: CASSFRRENTEAFF. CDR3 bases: TGTGCCAGCAGCTTTAGGAGGGAGAACACTGAAGCTTTCTTT.

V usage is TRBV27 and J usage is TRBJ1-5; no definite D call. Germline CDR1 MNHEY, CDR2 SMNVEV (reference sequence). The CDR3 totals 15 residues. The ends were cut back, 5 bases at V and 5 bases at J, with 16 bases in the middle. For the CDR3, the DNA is TGTGCCAGCAGTCCGCTTCGGGGTGGGGATCAGCCCCAGCATTTT. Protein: CASSPLRGGDQPQHF.

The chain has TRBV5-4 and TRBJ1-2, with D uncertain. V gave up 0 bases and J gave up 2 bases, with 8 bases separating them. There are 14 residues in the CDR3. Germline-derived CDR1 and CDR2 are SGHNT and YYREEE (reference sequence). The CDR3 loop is CASSLVGSNYGYTF. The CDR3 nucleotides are TGTGCCAGCAGCTTGGTGGGCAGCAACTATGGCTACACCTTC.

Written as DNA, the CDR3 is TGTGCCAGCAGCGTTTTCGGGGGCGGCACAGATACGCAGTATTTT. Its translation is CASSVFGGGTDTQYF. This chain links TRBV9 with TRBJ2-3, with D perhaps assigned TRBD1 or TRBD2 (6 bases each). CDR1 is SGDLS, CDR2 YYNGEE, per germline. There are 15 residues in the CDR3. Trimming cost V 2 bases and J 1 base, with 11 bases left between them.

The CDR3 sequence is CASSQGTRGYTGELFF. In DNA, the CDR3 is TGCGCCAGCAGCCAAGGGACAAGGGGTTACACCGGGGAGCTGTTTTTT. V gene TRBV4-3 combines with J gene TRBJ2-2; a weak D match, TRBD1 (5 bases). Germline CDR1 is LGHNA and CDR2 is YSLEER. Trimming removed 1 base at V and 3 bases at J, with 12 bases between. CDR3 length equals 16 residues.

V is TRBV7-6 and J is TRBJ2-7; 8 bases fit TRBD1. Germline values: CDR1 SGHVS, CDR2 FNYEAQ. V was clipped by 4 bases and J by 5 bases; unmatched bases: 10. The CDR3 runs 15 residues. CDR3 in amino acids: CASSSSTGDGHEQYF. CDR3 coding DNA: TGTGCCAGCAGCTCGTCGACAGGGGACGGCCACGAGCAGTACTTC.

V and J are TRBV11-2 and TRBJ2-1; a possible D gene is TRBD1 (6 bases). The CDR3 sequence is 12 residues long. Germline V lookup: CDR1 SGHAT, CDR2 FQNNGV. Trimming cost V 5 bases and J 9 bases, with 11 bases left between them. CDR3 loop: CASSRQGSEQFF. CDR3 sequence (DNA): TGTGCCAGCAGCCGTCAGGGGTCTGAGCAGTTCTTC.

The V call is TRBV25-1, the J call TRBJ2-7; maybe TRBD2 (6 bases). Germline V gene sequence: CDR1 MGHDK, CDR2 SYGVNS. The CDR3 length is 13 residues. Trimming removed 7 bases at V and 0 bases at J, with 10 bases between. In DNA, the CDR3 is TGTGCCAGCAATGGAGGGGCCTCCTACGAGCAGTACTTC. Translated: CASNGGASYEQYF.

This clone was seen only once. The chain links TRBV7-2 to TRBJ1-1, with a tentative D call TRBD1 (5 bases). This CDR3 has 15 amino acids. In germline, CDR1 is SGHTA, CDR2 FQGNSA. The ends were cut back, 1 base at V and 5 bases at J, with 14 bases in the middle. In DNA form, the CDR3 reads TGTGCCAGCAGCTTAGTTGGCTCGGGGGGGACTGAAGCTTTCTTT. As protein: CASSLVGSGGTEAFF.

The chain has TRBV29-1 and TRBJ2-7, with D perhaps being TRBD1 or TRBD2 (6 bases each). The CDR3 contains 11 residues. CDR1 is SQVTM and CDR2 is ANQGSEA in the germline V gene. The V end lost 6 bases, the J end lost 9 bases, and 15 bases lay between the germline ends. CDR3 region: CSVSEGGRQYF. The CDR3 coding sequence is TGCAGCGTCTCGGAGGGGGGACGGCAGTACTTC.

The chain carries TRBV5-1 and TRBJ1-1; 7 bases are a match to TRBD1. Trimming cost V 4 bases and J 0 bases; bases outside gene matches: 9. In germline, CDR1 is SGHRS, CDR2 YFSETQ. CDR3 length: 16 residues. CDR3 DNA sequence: TGCGCCAGCAGCACCAGGGACAGCTACATGAACACTGAAGCTTTCTTT. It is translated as CASSTRDSYMNTEAFF.

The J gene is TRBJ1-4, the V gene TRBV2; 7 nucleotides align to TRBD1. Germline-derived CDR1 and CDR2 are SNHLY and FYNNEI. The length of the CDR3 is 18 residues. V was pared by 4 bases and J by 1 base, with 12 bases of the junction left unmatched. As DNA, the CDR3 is TGTGCCAGCAGTGTATCGACAGGGAACAGGGAAACTAATGAAAAACTGTTTTTT. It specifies CASSVSTGNRETNEKLFF.